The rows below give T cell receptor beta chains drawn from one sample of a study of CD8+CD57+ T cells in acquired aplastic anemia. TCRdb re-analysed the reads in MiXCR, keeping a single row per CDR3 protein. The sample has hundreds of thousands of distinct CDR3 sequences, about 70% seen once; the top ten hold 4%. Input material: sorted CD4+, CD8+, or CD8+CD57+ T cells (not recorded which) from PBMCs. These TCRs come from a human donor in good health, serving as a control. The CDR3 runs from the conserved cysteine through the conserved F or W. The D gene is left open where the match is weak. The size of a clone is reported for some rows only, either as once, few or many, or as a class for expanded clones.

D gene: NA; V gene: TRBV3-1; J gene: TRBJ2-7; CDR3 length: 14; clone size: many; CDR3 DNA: TGTGCCAGCAGCCAAAGGTACAGGGCAGACGAGCAGTACTTC; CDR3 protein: CASSQRYRADEQYF
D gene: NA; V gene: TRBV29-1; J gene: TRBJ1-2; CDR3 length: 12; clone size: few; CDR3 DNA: TGCAGCGTTGACGCGGGGGCGGAAGGCTACACCTTC; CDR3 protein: CSVDAGAEGYTF
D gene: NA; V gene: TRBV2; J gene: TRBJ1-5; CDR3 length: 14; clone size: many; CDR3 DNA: TGTGCCAGCAGAGGACAACTTAGCAATCAGCCCCAGCATTTT; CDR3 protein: CASRGQLSNQPQHF
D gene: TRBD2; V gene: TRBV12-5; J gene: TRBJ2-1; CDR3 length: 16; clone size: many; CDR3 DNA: TGTGCTAGTGGTAATGGACTAGCGGGGGAGTACAATGAGCAGTTCTTC; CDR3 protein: CASGNGLAGEYNEQFF
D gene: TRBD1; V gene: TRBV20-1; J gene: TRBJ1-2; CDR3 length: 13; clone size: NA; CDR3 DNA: TGCAGGGCTAGGGGGCGAACAGTACTTCGCTACACCTTC; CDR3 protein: CRARGRTVLRYTF
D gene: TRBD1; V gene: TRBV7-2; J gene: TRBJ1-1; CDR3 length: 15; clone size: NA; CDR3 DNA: TGTGCCAGCAGCTTTCAGGGGGCTAAGCCCCAGCATGCTTTCTTT; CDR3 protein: CASSFQGAKPQHAFF
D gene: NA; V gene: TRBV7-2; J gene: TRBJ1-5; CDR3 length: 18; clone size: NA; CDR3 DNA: TGTGCCAGCAGCTTAGGAGGGGAGGGGGTCAAAGGGGAGCAGCCCCAGCATTTT; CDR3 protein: CASSLGGEGVKGEQPQHF
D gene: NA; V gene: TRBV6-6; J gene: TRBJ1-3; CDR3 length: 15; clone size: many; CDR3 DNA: TGTGCCAGCAGTTACTCGACGACCGTAGGAAACACCATATATTTT; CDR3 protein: CASSYSTTVGNTIYF
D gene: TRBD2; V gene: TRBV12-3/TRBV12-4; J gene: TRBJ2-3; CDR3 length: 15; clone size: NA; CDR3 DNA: TGTGCCAGCAGTTTGGGAGCGGGGGTAAGAGATACGCAGTATTTT; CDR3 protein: CASSLGAGVRDTQYF
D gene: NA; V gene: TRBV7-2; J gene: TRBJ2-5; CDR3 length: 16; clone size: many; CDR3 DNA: TGTGCCAGCAGCTTAAGTGGGGGGTGGACCCCAGAGACCCAGTACTTC; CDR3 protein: CASSLSGGWTPETQYF
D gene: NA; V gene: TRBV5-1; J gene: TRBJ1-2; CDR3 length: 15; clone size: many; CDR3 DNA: TGCGCCAGCAGCTTGGCCGGACTGAGTAACTATGGCTACACCTTC; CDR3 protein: CASSLAGLSNYGYTF
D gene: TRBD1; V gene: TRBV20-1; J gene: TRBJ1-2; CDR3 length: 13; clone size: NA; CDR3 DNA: TGCAGTGCGAGCGGGACAGGCGATTCTGGCTACACCTTC; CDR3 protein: CSASGTGDSGYTF
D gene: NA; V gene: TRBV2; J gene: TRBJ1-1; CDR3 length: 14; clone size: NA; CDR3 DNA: TGTGCCAGCAGCAAAGGGGCGTCGAACACTGAAGCTTTCTTT; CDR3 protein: CASSKGASNTEAFF
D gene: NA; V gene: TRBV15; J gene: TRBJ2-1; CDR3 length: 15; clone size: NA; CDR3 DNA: TGTGCCAGCAGCTCCCACGGGGAACAGAACTACGCGCAGTTCTTC; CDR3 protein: CASSSHGEQNYAQFF
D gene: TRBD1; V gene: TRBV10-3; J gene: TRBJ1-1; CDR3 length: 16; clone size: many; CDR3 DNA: TGTGCCATCAGTGATAGAACAGGGGTAGGGAACACTGAAGCTTTCTTT; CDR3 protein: CAISDRTGVGNTEAFF
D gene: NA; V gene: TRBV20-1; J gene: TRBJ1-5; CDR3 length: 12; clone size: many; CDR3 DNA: TGCAGTGCCATGTCACCGCGGCAGCCCCAGCATTTT; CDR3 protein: CSAMSPRQPQHF
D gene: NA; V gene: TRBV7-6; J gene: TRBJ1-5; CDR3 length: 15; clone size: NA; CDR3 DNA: TGTGCCAGCAGTGAAGGGACTGGGATTAATCAGGACACGCATTTT; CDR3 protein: CASSEGTGINQDTHF
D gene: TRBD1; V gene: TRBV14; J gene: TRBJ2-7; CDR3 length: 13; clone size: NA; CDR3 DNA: TGTGCCAGCAGCAACCGGACAGGCCCAGATACGCAGTTC; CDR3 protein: CASSNRTGPDTQF
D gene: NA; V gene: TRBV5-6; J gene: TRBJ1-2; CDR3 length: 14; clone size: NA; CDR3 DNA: TGTGCCAGCAGCTACCGGGATATTAACTATGGCTACACCTTC; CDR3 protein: CASSYRDINYGYTF
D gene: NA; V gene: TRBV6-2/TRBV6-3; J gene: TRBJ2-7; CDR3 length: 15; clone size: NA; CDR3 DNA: TGTGCCAGCAGCCGCGCGGGGGCGCCCCCCTACGAGCAGTACTTC; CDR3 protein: CASSRAGAPPYEQYF
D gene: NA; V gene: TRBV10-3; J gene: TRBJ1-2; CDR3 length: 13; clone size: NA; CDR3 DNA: TGCAGTGCCACGGGCCAAGGGGACTATGGCTACACCTTC; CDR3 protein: CSATGQGDYGYTF
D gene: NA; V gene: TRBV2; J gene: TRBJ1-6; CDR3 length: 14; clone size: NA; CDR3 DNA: TGTGCCAGCAGCTCAGCGGGGCAAAATTCCCCCCTCCACTTT; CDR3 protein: CASSSAGQNSPLHF
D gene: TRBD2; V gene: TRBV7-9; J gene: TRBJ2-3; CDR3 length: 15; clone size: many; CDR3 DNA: TGTGCCAGCAGCTCATACGCGGGGGGCACAGATACGCAGTATTTT; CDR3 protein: CASSSYAGGTDTQYF
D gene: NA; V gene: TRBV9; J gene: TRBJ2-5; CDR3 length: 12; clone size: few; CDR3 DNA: TGTGCCAGCAGCGGGCCACAAGAGACCCAGTACTTC; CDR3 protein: CASSGPQETQYF
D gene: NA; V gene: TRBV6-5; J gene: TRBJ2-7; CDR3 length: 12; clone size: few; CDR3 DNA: TGTGCCAGCAGTTACCAGGGCCACGAGCAGTACTTC; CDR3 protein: CASSYQGHEQYF
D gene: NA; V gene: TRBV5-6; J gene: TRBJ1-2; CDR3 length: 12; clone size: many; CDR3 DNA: TGTGCCAGCAGCTTTTATCCGGGAGGCTACACCTTC; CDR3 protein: CASSFYPGGYTF
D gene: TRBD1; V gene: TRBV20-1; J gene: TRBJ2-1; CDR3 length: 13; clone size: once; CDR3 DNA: TGCAGTCTTAGCAGGGGGTTCAACAATGAGCAGTTCTTC; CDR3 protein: CSLSRGFNNEQFF
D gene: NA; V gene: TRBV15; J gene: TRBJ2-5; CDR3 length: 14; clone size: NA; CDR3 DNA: TGTGCCACCAGCACCGGGACATCCAAAGAGACCCAGTACTTC; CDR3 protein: CATSTGTSKETQYF
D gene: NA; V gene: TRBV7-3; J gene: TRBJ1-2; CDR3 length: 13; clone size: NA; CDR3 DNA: TGCGCCAGCAGCCGTGACAGCATCAATGGCTACACCTTC; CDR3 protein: CASSRDSINGYTF
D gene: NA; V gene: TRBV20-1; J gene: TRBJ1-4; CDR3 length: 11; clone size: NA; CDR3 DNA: TGCAGTGCTGGGTGCTCAGAAAGCCTGTTTTTT; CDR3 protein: CSAGCSESLFF
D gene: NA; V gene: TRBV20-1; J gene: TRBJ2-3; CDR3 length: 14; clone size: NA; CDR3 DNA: TGCAGTGCGAGAGCAGGAGGCAGCAGGGATACGCAGTATTTT; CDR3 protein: CSARAGGSRDTQYF
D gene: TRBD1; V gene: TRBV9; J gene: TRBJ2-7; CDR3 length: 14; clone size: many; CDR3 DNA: TGTGCCAGCAGCGCCGGGACAGTACTACACGAGCAGTACTTC; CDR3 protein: CASSAGTVLHEQYF
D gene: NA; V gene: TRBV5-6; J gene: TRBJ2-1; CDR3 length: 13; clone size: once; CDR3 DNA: TGTGCCAGCAGCTCGCACGGGGAGGATGAGCAGTTCTTC; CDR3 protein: CASSSHGEDEQFF
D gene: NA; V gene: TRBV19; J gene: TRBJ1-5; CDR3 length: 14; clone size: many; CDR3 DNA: TGTGCCAGTAGTACAAGGGGGAGCAATCAGCCCCAGCATTTT; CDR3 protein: CASSTRGSNQPQHF
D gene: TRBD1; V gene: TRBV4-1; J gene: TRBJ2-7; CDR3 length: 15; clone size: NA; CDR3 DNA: TGCGCCAGCAGCCAACCTGACAGGGAACTCTACGAGCAGTACTTC; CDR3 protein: CASSQPDRELYEQYF
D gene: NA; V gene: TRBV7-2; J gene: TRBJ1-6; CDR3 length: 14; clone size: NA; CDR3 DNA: TGTGCCAGCAGCAAACTAGCGGGGGCGTGGAATGAGCAGTTT; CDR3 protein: CASSKLAGAWNEQF
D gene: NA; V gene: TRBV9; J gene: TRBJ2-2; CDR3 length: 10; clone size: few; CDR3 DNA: TGTGCCAGCAGCGTCGGGGAGCTGTTTTTT; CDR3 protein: CASSVGELFF
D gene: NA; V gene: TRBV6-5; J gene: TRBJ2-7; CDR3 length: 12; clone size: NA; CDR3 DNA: TGTGCCAGCAGTTTGTCCGACTACGAGCAGTACTTC; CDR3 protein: CASSLSDYEQYF
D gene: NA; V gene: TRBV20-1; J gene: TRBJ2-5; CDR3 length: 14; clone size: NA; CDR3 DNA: TGCAGTGCTAGACAAAGACAGGAGCGACAGCCCCAGTACTTC; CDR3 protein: CSARQRQERQPQYF
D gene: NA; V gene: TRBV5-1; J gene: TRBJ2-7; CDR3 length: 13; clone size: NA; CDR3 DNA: TGCGCCACCAGCCCGGGGGGCACACTCGGGCAGTACTTC; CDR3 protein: CATSPGGTLGQYF
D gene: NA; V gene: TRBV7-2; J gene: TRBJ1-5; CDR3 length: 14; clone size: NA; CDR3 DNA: NA; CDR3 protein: CASSQRHLRAVLRF
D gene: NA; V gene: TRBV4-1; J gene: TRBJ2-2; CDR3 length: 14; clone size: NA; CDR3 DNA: TGCAGTGCTAGAACAGGGCGGAACACCGGGGAGCTGTTTTTT; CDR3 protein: CSARTGRNTGELFF
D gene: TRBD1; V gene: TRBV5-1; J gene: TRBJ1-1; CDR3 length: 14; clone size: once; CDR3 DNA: TGCGCCAGCAGCCCAAAAAGGGGGACAGGTGAAGCTTTCTTT; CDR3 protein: CASSPKRGTGEAFF
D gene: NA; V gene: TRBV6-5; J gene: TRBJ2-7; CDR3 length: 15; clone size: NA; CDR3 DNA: TGTGCCACGGGTGACGGGATCCCCAGCTCCTACGAGCAGTACTTC; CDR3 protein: CATGDGIPSSYEQYF
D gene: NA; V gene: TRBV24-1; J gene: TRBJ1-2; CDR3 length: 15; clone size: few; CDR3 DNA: TGTGCCACCAGGGGGGGGGGGGGGCCGTCTCGGGGCTACACCTTC; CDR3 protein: CATRGGGGPSRGYTF
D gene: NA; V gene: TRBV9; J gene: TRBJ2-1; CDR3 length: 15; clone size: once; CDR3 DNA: TGTGCCAGCAGCGTGAGCACAGACCGCACTGACTTGCAGTTCTTC; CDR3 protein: CASSVSTDRTDLQFF
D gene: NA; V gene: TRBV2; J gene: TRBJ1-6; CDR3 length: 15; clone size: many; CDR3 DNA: TGTGCCAGCAGGCAGGACAGCATTAGTAATTCACCCCTCCACTTT; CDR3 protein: CASRQDSISNSPLHF
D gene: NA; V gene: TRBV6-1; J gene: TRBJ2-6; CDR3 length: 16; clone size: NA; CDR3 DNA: TGTGCCAGCAGTGAATTAGGGGGAGGTGGGGCCAACGTCCTGACTTTC; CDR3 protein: CASSELGGGGANVLTF
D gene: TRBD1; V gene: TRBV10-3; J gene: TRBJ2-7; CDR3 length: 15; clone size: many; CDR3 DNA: TGTGCCATCAGTGAGTCGCGGGACAGGGGATACGAGCAGTACTTC; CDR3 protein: CAISESRDRGYEQYF
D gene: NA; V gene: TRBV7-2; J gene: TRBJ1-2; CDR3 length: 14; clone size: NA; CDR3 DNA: TGTGCCAGCAGCGGATTGTCCCGAGGCTATGGCTACACCTTC; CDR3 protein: CASSGLSRGYGYTF